The TCR beta chain described here comes from a study of blood T cell repertoires in COVID-19. Study context: Some COVID-19 samples were acute and others convalescent; all came from the United States, Italy and Spain.

In the study's own analysis: Amplification with reference gene primers provided the estimates of nucleated cell counts. Here immunoSEQ multiplex PCR was the method, and the copy in TCRdb shows in-frame clones only, minus some. The V and J calls and clone size were taken over from that table, and D and trimming were inferred from the DNA. The sample lists roughly 220,000 clones; 82% were seen once. CDR3 length equals 13 residues. V was pared by 6 bases and J by 10 bases, with 7 bases of the junction left unmatched. Germline CDR1 is SNHLY and CDR2 is FYNNEI. During active infection, Seattle patients enrolled and were then monitored through disease.

Input material: peripheral blood. This chain joins TRBV2 and TRBJ2-1; TRBD1 agrees at 9 bases. The source of this sequence is a woman of 80 years or more with COVID-19, enrolled during active disease. CDR3 in DNA: TGTGCCAGCAGCCAACAGGGGGCCGGGGAGCAGTTCTTC. Amino acid sequence: CASSQQGAGEQFF.